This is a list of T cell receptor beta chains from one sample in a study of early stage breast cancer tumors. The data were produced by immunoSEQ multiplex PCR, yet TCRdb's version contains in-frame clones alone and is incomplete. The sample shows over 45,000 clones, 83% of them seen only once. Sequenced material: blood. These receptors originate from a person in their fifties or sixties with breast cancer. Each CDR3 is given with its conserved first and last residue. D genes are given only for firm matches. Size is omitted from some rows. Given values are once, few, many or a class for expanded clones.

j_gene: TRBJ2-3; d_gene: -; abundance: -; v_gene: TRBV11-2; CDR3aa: CASSLALRGPDTQYF; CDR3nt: TGTGCCAGCAGCTTAGCCTTGCGGGGTCCAGATACGCAGTATTTT
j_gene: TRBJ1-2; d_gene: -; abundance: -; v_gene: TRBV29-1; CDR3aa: CSVPKGGPYGYTF; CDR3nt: TGCAGCGTTCCAAAGGGGGGACCCTATGGCTACACCTTC
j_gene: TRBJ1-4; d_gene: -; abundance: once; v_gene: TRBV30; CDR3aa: CAWSEIAAHGRNEKLFF; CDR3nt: TGTGCCTGGAGTGAAATAGCGGCGCACGGAAGAAATGAAAAACTGTTTTTT
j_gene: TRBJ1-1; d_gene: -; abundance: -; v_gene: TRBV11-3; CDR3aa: CASSLVWGTEAFF; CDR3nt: TGTGCCAGCAGCTTAGTTTGGGGAACTGAAGCTTTCTTT
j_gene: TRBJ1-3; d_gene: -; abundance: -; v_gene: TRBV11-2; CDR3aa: CASSFRQDPGYRNTIYF; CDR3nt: TGTGCCAGCAGCTTCCGGCAGGACCCCGGGTACAGAAACACCATATATTTT
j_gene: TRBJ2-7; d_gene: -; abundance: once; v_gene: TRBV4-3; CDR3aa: CASSQERTTYEQYF; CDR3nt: TGCGCCAGCAGCCAAGAAAGGACTACCTACGAGCAGTACTTC
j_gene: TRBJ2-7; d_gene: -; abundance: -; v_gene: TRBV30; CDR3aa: CAWKRGGLYEQYF; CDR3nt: TGTGCCTGGAAGAGGGGGGGGCTCTACGAGCAGTACTTC
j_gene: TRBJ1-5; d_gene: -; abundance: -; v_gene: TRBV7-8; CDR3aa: CASSLADLNQPQHF; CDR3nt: TGTGCCAGCAGCTTAGCGGACCTCAATCAGCCCCAGCATTTT
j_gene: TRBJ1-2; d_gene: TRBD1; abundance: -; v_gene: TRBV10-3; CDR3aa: CALSGQENYGYTF; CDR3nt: TGTGCCCTGAGTGGACAGGAAAACTATGGCTACACCTTC
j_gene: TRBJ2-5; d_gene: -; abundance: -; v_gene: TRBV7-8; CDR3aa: CASRPPGETQYF; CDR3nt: TGTGCCAGCCGGCCCCCGGGCGAGACCCAGTACTTC
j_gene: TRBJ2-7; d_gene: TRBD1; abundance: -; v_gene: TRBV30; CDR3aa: CAWSFGQGTSYEQYF; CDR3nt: TGTGCCTGGAGTTTCGGACAGGGGACTTCCTACGAGCAGTACTTC
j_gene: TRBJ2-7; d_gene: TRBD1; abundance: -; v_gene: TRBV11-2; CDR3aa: CASSPGTGIYEQYF; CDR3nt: TGTGCCAGCAGCCCCGGGACAGGGATCTACGAGCAGTACTTC
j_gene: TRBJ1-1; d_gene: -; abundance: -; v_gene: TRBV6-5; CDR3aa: CASSDLSGRATEAFF; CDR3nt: TGTGCCAGCTCGGATCTCTCCGGACGTGCCACTGAAGCTTTCTTT
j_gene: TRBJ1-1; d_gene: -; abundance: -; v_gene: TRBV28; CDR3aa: CASSFNTEAFF; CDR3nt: TGTGCCAGCAGTTTTAACACTGAAGCTTTCTTT
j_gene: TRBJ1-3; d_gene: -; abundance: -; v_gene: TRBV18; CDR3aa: CASSPGPPSSGNTIYF; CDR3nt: TGTGCCAGCTCTCCCGGACCGCCTAGCTCTGGAAACACCATATATTTT
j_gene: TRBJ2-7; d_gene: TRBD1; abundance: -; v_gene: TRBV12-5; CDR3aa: CASGLWDRSSYEQYF; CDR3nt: TGTGCTAGTGGTTTGTGGGACAGGAGCTCCTACGAGCAGTACTTC
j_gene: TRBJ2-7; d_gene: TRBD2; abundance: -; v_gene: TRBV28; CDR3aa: CASSSGNYEQYF; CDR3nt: TGTGCCAGCAGTAGCGGGAACTACGAGCAGTACTTC
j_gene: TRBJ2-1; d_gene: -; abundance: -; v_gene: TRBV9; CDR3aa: CASGRGSNEQFF; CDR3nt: TGTGCCTCCGGAAGGGGGTCAAATGAGCAGTTCTTC
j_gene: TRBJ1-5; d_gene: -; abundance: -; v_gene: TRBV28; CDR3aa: CASSPRPVDYSNQPQHF; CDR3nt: TGTGCCAGCAGTCCCCGGCCGGTGGATTATAGCAATCAGCCCCAGCATTTT
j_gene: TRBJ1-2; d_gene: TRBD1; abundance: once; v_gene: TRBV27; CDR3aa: CASSLTGDHGYTF; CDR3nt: TGTGCCAGCAGTTTGACAGGGGACCATGGCTACACCTTC
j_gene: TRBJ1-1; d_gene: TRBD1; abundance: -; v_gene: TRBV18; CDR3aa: CASSTLTSGGGSYTEAFF; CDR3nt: TGTGCCAGCTCAACCTTAACGTCAGGGGGCGGGTCGTACACTGAAGCTTTCTTT
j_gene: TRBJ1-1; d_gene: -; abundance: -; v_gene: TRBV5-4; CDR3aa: CASSLEAIEAFF; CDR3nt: TGTGCCAGCAGCTTGGAGGCCATTGAAGCTTTCTTT
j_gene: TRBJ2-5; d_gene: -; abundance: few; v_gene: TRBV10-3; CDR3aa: CAISESVGVTQYF; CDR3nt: TGTGCCATCAGTGAGTCCGTGGGGGTGACCCAGTACTTC
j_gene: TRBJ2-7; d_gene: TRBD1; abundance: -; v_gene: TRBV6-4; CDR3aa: CASSEVGTGRQYF; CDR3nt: TGTGCCAGCAGTGAGGTAGGGACAGGGAGACAGTACTTC
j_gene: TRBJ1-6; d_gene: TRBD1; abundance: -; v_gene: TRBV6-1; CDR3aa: CASSETGGIPLHF; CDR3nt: TGTGCCAGCAGTGAAACAGGGGGGATCCCCCTCCACTTT
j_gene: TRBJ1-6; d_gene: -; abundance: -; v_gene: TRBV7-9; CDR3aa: CASSFDVRSPLHF; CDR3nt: TGTGCCAGCAGCTTTGATGTCCGCTCACCCCTCCACTTT
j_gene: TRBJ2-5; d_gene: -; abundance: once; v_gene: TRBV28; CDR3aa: CASSRQAQETQYF; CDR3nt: TGTGCCAGCAGTAGACAGGCCCAAGAGACCCAGTACTTC
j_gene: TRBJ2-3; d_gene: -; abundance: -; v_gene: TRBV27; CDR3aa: CASSLSAGGYGTDTQYF; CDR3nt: TGTGCCAGCAGCCTAAGTGCAGGGGGGTATGGCACAGATACGCAGTATTTT
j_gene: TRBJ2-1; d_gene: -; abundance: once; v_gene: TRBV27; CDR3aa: CASSLGGWGNEQFF; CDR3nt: TGTGCCAGCAGTTTAGGAGGTTGGGGCAATGAGCAGTTCTTC
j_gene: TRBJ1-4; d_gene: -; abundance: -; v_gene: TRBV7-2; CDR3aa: CASSRWGAANEKLFF; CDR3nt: TGTGCCAGCAGCCGTTGGGGGGCAGCTAATGAAAAACTGTTTTTT
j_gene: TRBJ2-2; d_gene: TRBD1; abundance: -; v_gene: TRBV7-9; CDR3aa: CASIPGQTNTGELFF; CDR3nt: TGTGCCAGCATCCCGGGACAGACGAACACCGGGGAGCTGTTTTTT
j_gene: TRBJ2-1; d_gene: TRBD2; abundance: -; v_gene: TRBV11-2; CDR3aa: CASRGTSGRGGEQFF; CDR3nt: TGTGCCAGCAGGGGGACTAGCGGGCGCGGGGGGGAGCAGTTCTTC
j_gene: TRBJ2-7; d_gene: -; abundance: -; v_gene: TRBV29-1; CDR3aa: CSVEESPQKQYF; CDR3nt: TGCAGCGTTGAAGAATCCCCACAGAAGCAGTACTTC
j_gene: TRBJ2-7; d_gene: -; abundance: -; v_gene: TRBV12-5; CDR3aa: CASGLDGYEQYF; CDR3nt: TGTGCTAGTGGTTTGGACGGTTACGAGCAGTACTTC
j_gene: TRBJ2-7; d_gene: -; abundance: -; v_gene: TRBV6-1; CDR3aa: CASSEESNYEQYF; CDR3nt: TGTGCCAGCAGCGAAGAATCCAACTACGAGCAGTACTTC
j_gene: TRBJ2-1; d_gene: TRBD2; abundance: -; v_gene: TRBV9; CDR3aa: CASSVGRTSSDEQFF; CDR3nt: TGTGCCAGCAGCGTAGGGCGGACTAGCAGCGATGAGCAGTTCTTC
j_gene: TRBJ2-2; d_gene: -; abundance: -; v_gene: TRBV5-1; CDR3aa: CASSPSGEPGELFF; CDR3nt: TGCGCCAGCAGCCCATCGGGGGAGCCCGGGGAGCTGTTTTTT
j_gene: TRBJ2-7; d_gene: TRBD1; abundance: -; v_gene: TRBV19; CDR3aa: CATGTGFYEQYF; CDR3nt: TGTGCCACCGGGACAGGGTTCTACGAGCAGTACTTC
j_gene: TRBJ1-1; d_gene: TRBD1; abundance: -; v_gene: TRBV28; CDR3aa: CASSPPFRGSTEAFF; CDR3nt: TGTGCCAGCAGTCCCCCCTTCAGGGGGAGTACTGAAGCTTTCTTT
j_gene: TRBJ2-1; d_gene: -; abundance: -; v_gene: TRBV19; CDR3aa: CASSIEGGKTNNEQFF; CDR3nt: TGTGCCAGTAGTATCGAGGGCGGGAAAACAAACAATGAGCAGTTCTTC
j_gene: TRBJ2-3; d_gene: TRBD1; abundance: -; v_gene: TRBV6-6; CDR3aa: CASRGQGRTDTQYF; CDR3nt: TGTGCCAGCAGAGGACAGGGGAGAACAGATACGCAGTATTTT
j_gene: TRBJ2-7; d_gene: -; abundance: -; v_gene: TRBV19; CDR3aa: CASRYREEQYF; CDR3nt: TGTGCCAGTAGATACCGGGAGGAGCAGTACTTC
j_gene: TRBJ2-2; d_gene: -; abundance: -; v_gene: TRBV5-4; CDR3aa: CASSSPPGQNTGELFF; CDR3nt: TGTGCCAGCAGCTCTCCACCGGGACAGAACACCGGGGAGCTGTTTTTT
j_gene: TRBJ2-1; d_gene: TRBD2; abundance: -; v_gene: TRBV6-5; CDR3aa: CASRGAGGHNEQFF; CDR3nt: TGTGCCAGCCGGGGGGCGGGAGGACACAATGAGCAGTTCTTC
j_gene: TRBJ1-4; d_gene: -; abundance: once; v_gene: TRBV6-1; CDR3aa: CASRRTDRGEKLFF; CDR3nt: TGTGCCAGCAGGAGAACTGATAGGGGTGAAAAACTGTTTTTT
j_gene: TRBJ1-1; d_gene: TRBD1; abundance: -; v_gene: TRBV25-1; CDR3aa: CASSEFGTGANTEAFF; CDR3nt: TGTGCCAGCAGTGAATTTGGGACAGGAGCGAACACTGAAGCTTTCTTT
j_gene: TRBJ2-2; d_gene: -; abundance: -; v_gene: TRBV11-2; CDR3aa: CASSFGGIATGELFF; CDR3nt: TGTGCCAGCAGCTTCGGCGGGATAGCCACCGGGGAGCTGTTTTTT
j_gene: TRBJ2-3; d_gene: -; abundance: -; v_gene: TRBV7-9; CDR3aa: CASSLSGYPDTQYF; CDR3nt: TGTGCCAGCAGCTTATCCGGTTATCCAGATACGCAGTATTTT
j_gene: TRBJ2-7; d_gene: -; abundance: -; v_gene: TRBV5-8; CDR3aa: CASSLWAGSSYEQYF; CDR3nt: TGTGCCAGCAGCTTGTGGGCAGGGAGCTCCTACGAGCAGTACTTC
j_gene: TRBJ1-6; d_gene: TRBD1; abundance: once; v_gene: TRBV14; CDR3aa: CASSQVGTGNSPLHF; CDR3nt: TGTGCCAGCAGCCAAGTCGGGACAGGGAATTCACCCCTCCACTTT
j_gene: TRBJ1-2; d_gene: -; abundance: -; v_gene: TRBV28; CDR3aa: CASSLGGPYGYTF; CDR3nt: TGTGCCAGCAGCCTTGGGGGGCCTTATGGCTACACCTTC
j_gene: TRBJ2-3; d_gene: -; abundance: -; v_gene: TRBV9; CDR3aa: CASSIRGASTDTQYF; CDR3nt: TGTGCCAGCAGCATCCGGGGGGCGAGCACAGATACGCAGTATTTT
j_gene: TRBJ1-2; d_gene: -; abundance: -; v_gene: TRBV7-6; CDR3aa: CASSPFLQGDYGYTF; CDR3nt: TGTGCCAGCAGCCCTTTCCTACAGGGCGACTATGGCTACACCTTC
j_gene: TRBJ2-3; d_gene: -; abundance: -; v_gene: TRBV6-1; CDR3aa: CASRESWAQDTQYF; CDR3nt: TGTGCCAGCAGGGAGAGTTGGGCCCAAGATACGCAGTATTTT
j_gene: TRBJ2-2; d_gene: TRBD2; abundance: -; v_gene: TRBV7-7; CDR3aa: CASSPIAGGGELFF; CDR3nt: TGTGCTAGCAGCCCGATAGCGGGTGGCGGGGAGCTGTTTTTT